This T cell receptor beta chain was observed in a study of blood T cell repertoires in COVID-19. This clone occurred once. Data came from immunoSEQ multiplex PCR; TCRdb stores just in-frame clones and leaves some out. The sample records about 240,000 clones, approximately 90% being singletons. Sequencing used peripheral blood. The TCR comes from a woman in her forties who had recovered from COVID-19.

CDR3 coding DNA: TGTGCCACCGGGAGCGGGGCCACAGATACGCAGTATTTT. It translates to CATGSGATDTQYF. V is TRBV7-2 and J is TRBJ2-3, with TRBD2 matching 7 bases. V was clipped by 10 bases and J by 2 bases; unmatched bases: 6. There are 13 residues in the CDR3. Germline assignment: CDR1 SGHTA and CDR2 FQGNSA. The complete variable domain, with remaining parts taken from reference TRBV7-2 and TRBJ2-3, reads GAGVSQSPSNKVTEKGKDVELRCDPISGHTALYWYRQSLGQGLEFLIYFQGNSAPDKSGLPSDRFSAERTGGSVSTLTIQRTQQEDSAVYLCATGSGATDTQYFGPGTRLTVL.